This entry describes one T cell receptor beta chain. The data derive from a study of control samples from healthy donors and cancer patients. The V gene end was trimmed by 4 bases and the J gene end by 0 bases; junction bases not matched to a gene: 9. Germline V lookup: CDR1 SGHNT, CDR2 YYREEE (reference sequence). The CDR3 extends over 19 amino acids. Here immunoSEQ multiplex PCR was the method, and the copy in TCRdb shows in-frame clones only, minus some. The profile covers about 130,000 clones, with roughly 94% appearing a single time and around 14% taken by the ten largest. This TCR was sampled from a man in his 60s with colorectal cancer. The chain is built from TRBV5-4 and TRBJ2-6; 11 positions agree with TRBD1. Sequencing was carried out using PBMCs. The CDR3 sequence: CASSPDRGLTSSGANVLTF. CDR3 DNA sequence: TGTGCCAGCAGCCCGGACAGGGGGCTCACGAGCTCTGGGGCCAACGTCCTGACTTTC.